Each of the 12 T cell receptor beta chains below was sequenced from the same sample in a study of T cells in Graves' hyperthyroidism and ophthalmopathy. Amplification of TCR beta CDR3 regions was performed using RNA transcripts as template. The HTBI primer set served for first-round RT-PCR of the TCR CDR3. In TCRdb, the multiplex PCR reads were re-called with MiXCR into one record per CDR3 protein. Of roughly 420,000 distinct CDR3 sequences listed, around 14% are singletons. Input material: blood. These TCRs come from a woman aged 18-29 years with Graves' hyperthyroidism.

This clonotype occurred a few times. V gene TRBV6-1 combines with J gene TRBJ2-7; D uncertain. Per the germline V gene, CDR1 is MNHNS and CDR2 is SASEGT. Trimming cost V 6 bases and J 6 bases, with 12 bases left between them. This CDR3 region has 12 residues. The CDR3: CASSPDALEQYF. The CDR3 DNA sequence: TGTGCCAGCAGCCCGGACGCTCTCGAGCAGTACTTC.

The chain links TRBV10-3 to TRBJ2-3; 12 bases are a match to TRBD1. The germline CDR1 and CDR2 sequences are ENHRY and SYGVKD. This CDR3 comprises 17 residues. The ends lost 4 bases at V and 5 bases at J; junction bases unmatched: 10. CDR3 coding DNA: TGTGCCATCAGTGGATCCCGGGACAGGGGGCCTAGAGATACGCAGTATTTT. This codes for CAISGSRDRGPRDTQYF.

The rearrangement joins TRBV6-4 to TRBJ2-2; D is ambiguous. This CDR3 region has 14 residues. Trimming pared 4 bases from V and 3 bases from J, leaving 9 bases between. Germline V gives CDR1 MRHNA, CDR2 SNTAGT. The CDR3 nucleotides read TGTGCCAGCAGTGTTGTGAGTGACACCGGGGAGCTGTTTTTT. Translated, it gives CASSVVSDTGELFF.

The chain couples TRBV19 to TRBJ2-3, with TRBD2 matching over 8 bases. V was pared by 7 bases and J by 1 base, with 7 bases of the junction left unmatched. The CDR3 is made up of 15 amino acids. CDR1 is LNHDA and CDR2 is SQIVND in the germline V gene (reference sequence). CDR3 protein: CASKPAGAGTDTQYF. DNA for the CDR3: TGTGCCAGTAAGCCAGCGGGAGCGGGCACAGATACGCAGTATTTT.

The rearrangement links TRBV6-2 or TRBV6-3 to TRBJ1-4; D not resolved. The CDR3 has 14 residues. Trimming took 3 bases from V and 6 from J, leaving 11 bases between them. The germline V gene has CDR1 MNHEY and CDR2 SVGEGT. CDR3 sequence reads: CASSYAAADEKLFF. CDR3 coding DNA: TGTGCCAGCAGTTATGCGGCGGCGGATGAAAAACTGTTTTTT.

This clonotype was counted many times. The chain links TRBV11-2 to TRBJ2-7; D not certain. The CDR3 runs to 15 residues. V lost 5 bases and J 3 bases, leaving 17 bases between the germline ends. Germline V gives CDR1 SGHAT, CDR2 FQNNGV. The CDR3 nucleotides read TGTGCCAGCAGCCCGCAGCAAACGATTTACTACGAGCAGTACTTC. Amino acids: CASSPQQTIYYEQYF.

In this sample, this clonotype turned up a few times. This chain links TRBV12-3 or TRBV12-4 with TRBJ2-4, with 10 bases that match TRBD1. Losses at the gene ends were 6 bases for V and 7 bases for J; bases not matched to a gene: 3. The CDR3 has 13 amino acids. The CDR3 bases are TGTGCCAGCAGCGGACAGGGGGGCAACATTCAGTACTTC. Its translation is CASSGQGGNIQYF.

The chain joins TRBV6-2 or TRBV6-3 to TRBJ1-5, with D unclear. CDR1 and CDR2 (germline): MNHEY, SVGEGT. CDR3 length equals 15 residues. V was clipped by 4 bases and J by 1 base, with 11 bases between them. DNA of the CDR3: TGTGCCAGCAGTTCCGGACGGAACAGCAATCAGCCCCAGCATTTT. Translating it yields CASSSGRNSNQPQHF.

This clonotype was observed many times. V gene TRBV7-2 combines with J gene TRBJ2-7; the match to TRBD1 covers 7 bases. Germline loops: CDR1 SGHTA, CDR2 FQGNSA. V dropped 6 bases and J dropped 3; count of bases not matched to a gene: 11. This CDR3 has 15 residues. CDR3 DNA sequence: TGTGCCAGCAGTCTGATCCGGGACAGCAACTACGAGCAGTACTTC. Translation: CASSLIRDSNYEQYF.

This clonotype was seen more than once but under ten times. The J gene is TRBJ1-2, the V gene TRBV29-1, with D possibly being TRBD1 (5 bases). The germline V and J ends were trimmed by 5 bases and 3 bases, with 10 bases remaining between them. Germline CDR1 is SQVTM and CDR2 is ANQGSEA. The CDR3 covers 12 residues. The CDR3 bases are TGCAGCGTTAGCGGGACGGACTATGGCTACACCTTC. It yields the protein CSVSGTDYGYTF.

The V call is TRBV6-2 or TRBV6-3, the J call TRBJ2-2; D possibly corresponds to TRBD1 (6 bases). The germline gives CDR1 MNHEY, CDR2 SVGEGT. Trimming cost V 2 bases and J 4 bases, with 14 bases left between them. The CDR3 sequence is 16 residues long. Written as DNA, the CDR3 is TGTGCCAGCAGTTACGAGGGGGATAGTAGCACCGGGGAGCTGTTTTTT. Translating it yields CASSYEGDSSTGELFF.

The V gene is TRBV5-1, the J gene TRBJ2-1, with TRBD1 matching over 10 bases. CDR3 length equals 15 residues. The germline gives CDR1 SGHRS, CDR2 YFSETQ. V dropped 7 bases and J dropped 8; count of bases not matched to a gene: 12. CDR3 in amino acids: CASGTGTGEIHEQFF. CDR3 coding DNA: TGCGCCAGCGGGACCGGGACAGGGGAGATCCATGAGCAGTTCTTC.